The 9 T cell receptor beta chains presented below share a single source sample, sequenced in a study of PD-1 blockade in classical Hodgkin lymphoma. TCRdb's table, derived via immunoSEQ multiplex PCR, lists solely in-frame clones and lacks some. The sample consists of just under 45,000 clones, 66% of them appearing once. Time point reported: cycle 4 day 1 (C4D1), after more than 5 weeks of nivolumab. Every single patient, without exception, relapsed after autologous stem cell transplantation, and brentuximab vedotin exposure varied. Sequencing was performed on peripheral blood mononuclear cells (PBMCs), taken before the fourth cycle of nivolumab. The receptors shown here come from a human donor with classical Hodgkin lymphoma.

In DNA form, the CDR3 reads TGTGCCAGCAGCCCGGTAGATACGCAGTATTTT. This encodes CASSPVDTQYF. V is TRBV7-8 and J is TRBJ2-3; D is ambiguous. The CDR3 covers 11 residues. Germline assignment: CDR1 SGHVS and CDR2 FQNEAQ. V was shortened by 5 bases and J by 5 bases, with 5 bases between the two germline ends.

The CDR3 coding sequence is TGTGCCAGCAGTCTCTCCTATGAGCAGTTCTTC. This codes for CASSLSYEQFF. J is TRBJ2-1 and V is TRBV28; D is unresolved. The CDR3 runs 11 residues. From germline, CDR1 is MDHEN and CDR2 SYDVKM. With 5 bases removed from V and 8 bases from J, the gap between germline ends came to 7 bases.

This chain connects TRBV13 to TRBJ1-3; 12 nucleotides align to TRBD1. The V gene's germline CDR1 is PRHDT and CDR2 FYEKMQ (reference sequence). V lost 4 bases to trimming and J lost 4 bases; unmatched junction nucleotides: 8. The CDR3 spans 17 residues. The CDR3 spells CASSYYRDRGLGNTIYF. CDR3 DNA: TGTGCCAGCAGCTACTACCGGGACAGGGGGCTCGGAAACACCATATATTTT. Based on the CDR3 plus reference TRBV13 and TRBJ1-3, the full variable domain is AAGVIQSPRHLIKEKRETATLKCYPIPRHDTVYWYQQGPGQDPQFLISFYEKMQSDKGSIPDRFSAQQFSDYHSELNMSSLELGDSALYFCASSYYRDRGLGNTIYFGEGSWLTVV.

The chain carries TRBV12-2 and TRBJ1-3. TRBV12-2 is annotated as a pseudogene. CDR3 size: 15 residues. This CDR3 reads CASRSGRVSGNTIYF. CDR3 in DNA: TGTGCAAGTCGCTCGGGCCGGGTCTCTGGAAACACCATATATTTT.

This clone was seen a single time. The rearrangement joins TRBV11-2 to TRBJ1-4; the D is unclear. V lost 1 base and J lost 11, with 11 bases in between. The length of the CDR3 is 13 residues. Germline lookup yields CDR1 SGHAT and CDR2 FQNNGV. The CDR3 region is CASSLVIGRKLFF. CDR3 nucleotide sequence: TGTGCCAGCAGCTTAGTGATAGGGCGGAAACTGTTTTTT.

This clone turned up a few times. This chain's CDR3 is CASSQEVSGETQYF. Written as DNA, the CDR3 is TGCGCCAGCAGCCAAGAGGTAAGTGGGGAGACCCAGTACTTC. The rearrangement uses TRBV4-3 and TRBJ2-5; no definite D call. The germline V gene has CDR1 LGHNA and CDR2 YSLEER. V lost 0 bases and J 5 bases, leaving 10 bases between the germline ends. The CDR3 covers 14 residues.

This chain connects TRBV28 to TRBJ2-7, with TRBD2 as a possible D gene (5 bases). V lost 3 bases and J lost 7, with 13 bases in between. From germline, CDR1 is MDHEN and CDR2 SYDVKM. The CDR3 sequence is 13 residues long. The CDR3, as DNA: TGTGCCAGCAGTTTTGGACGCTCGGGGGAGCAGTACTTC. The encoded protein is CASSFGRSGEQYF.

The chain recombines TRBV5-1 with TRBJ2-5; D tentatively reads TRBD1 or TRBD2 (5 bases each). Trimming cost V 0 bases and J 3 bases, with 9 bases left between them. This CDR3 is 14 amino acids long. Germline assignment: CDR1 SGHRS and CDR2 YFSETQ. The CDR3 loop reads CASSLGGSEETQYF. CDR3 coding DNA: TGCGCCAGCAGCTTGGGGGGGAGTGAAGAGACCCAGTACTTC.

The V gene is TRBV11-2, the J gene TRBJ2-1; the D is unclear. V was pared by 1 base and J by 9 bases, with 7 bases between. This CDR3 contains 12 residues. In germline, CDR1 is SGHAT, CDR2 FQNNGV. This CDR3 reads CASSLGLSEQFF. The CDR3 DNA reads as TGTGCCAGCAGCTTAGGGCTCTCTGAGCAGTTCTTC.